This T cell receptor beta chain was sequenced in a study of graft-versus-host responses after intestinal transplantation. About the study: Transplant types were multivisceral, liver-intestinal, or isolated intestinal. Recipients were all induced with anti-thymocyte globulin, then given tacrolimus and steroids for roughly three years. Study-level points and caveats: Association was observed between peak circulating GvH clone levels and early post-transplant HvG declines. Recipient marrow held GvH clones, some first seen in ileum or blood.

With 1 base clipped from V and 4 bases from J, the junction kept 6 bases outside the gene matches. This CDR3 region has 16 residues. Germline lookup yields CDR1 LGHNA and CDR2 YNFKEQ. As to this clone: Its target is not known.

Using immunoSEQ multiplex PCR, the repertoire was profiled, and TCRdb retains in-frame clones only, with some absent. This sample carries roughly 120,000 clones, 90% to 95% of them seen once, and the ten largest clones take over 2.5%. This sequence originates from a human donor who received an intestinal transplant. V usage is TRBV4-2 and J usage is TRBJ2-1, with 8 bases matching TRBD2. This specimen was unstimulated CD8+ T cells sorted from spleen or lymph node cells, taken before intestinal transplant. In nucleotides, the CDR3 is TGTGCCAGCAGCCAAGGGGCGGGGGGACCTTACAATGAGCAGTTCTTC. Translating gives CASSQGAGGPYNEQFF.